This T cell receptor beta chain was sequenced for a study of blood T cell repertoires in COVID-19. The V end was cut by 4 bases, the J end by 8 bases, with 12 bases between. CDR3 size: 13 residues. The V gene's germline CDR1 is SNHLY and CDR2 FYNNEI. Libraries were prepared by immunoSEQ multiplex PCR; TCRdb keeps only in-frame clonotypes and omits some of them. This table has some 74,000 clones, around 86% appearing once. Sequences were obtained from peripheral blood. This receptor was identified in a man between 45 and 60 years old with active COVID-19. The V and J genes are TRBV2 and TRBJ2-1; D is undetermined. The CDR3 region is CASSGLKAYEQFF. As DNA, the CDR3 is TGTGCCAGCAGTGGACTGAAAGCCTATGAGCAGTTCTTC.